The 8 T cell receptor beta chains listed next were all sequenced from one sample in a study of cytotoxic CD8 clonotypes in ibrutinib-treated CLL. Only in-frame clones appear in the TCRdb table, and some are missing; sequencing was by immunoSEQ multiplex PCR. The sample has about 140,000 clones; 80% are singletons. The specimen was PBMCs, collected after 36 months of ibrutinib treatment. Receptors were obtained from a human donor with chronic lymphocytic leukemia.

This clone came up once. The chain employs TRBV29-1 and TRBJ2-1; no definite D call. The CDR3 runs to 13 residues. Trimming took off 8 bases at V and 7 bases at J, with 18 bases between the two ends. Germline CDR1 reads SQVTM; CDR2 reads ANQGSEA. CDR3 region: CSHLGPRRNEQFF. The CDR3 nucleotides read TGCAGCCACCTAGGACCCAGACGGAATGAGCAGTTCTTC.

Only one count was recorded for this clone. The chain uses TRBV5-1 and TRBJ2-2; D is possibly TRBD1 (6 bases). Germline CDR1 and CDR2: SGHRS and YFSETQ. There are 15 residues in the CDR3. V lost 5 bases and J lost 5, with 16 bases in between. Here the CDR3 DNA reads TGCGCCAGCAGACCACTTTGGCAGGGGACCGGGGAGCTGTTTTTT. It specifies CASRPLWQGTGELFF.

This clone was found a few times. This chain connects TRBV9 to TRBJ2-1, with 9 bases aligning to TRBD2. V shed 0 bases and J 8 bases; nucleotides not matched to a gene: 9. Per the germline V gene, CDR1 is SGDLS and CDR2 is YYNGEE. This CDR3 region has 16 residues. The CDR3 protein is CASSVDLAGYFYEQFF. CDR3 bases: TGTGCCAGCAGCGTAGATCTAGCGGGATATTTCTATGAGCAGTTCTTC.

This rearrangement joins TRBV6-5 to TRBJ2-7; D is unclear. Trimming shortened V by 1 base and J by 3 bases, and 13 bases separated the two germline ends. Germline loops: CDR1 MNHEY, CDR2 SVGAGI. The CDR3 loop spans 15 amino acids. CDR3 residues: CASSYYADPNYEQYF. CDR3 in DNA: TGTGCCAGCAGTTACTACGCGGACCCTAACTACGAGCAGTACTTC.

CDR3 DNA sequence: TGCGCCAGCAAATTGCAGGGGGCTTCTGAAGCTTTCTTT. Amino acids: CASKLQGASEAFF. The V call is TRBV5-1, the J call TRBJ1-1; 8 positions agree with TRBD1. V was pared by 6 bases and J by 6 bases, with 7 bases of the junction left unmatched. Germline-derived CDR1 and CDR2 are SGHRS and YFSETQ. The CDR3 loop spans 13 amino acids.

The chain recombines TRBV6-5 with TRBJ2-3; 7 positions agree with TRBD2. The germline V gene encodes CDR1 MNHEY and CDR2 SVGAGI. The CDR3 is 15 amino acids. The V and J ends lost 4 bases and 8 bases, in that order; junction bases with no gene match: 12. This CDR3 is CASSSPGGRRGTQYF. The CDR3 coding sequence is TGTGCCAGCAGTTCGCCCGGGGGGAGGAGGGGTACGCAGTATTTT.

V and J are TRBV4-2 and TRBJ2-5, with D unclear. The V end lost 0 bases, the J end lost 4 bases, and 6 bases lay between the germline ends. The germline V gene encodes CDR1 LGHNA and CDR2 YNFKEQ. The CDR3 consists of 13 residues. The CDR3 spells CASSQDQIETQYF. As DNA, the CDR3 is TGTGCCAGCAGCCAAGATCAGATAGAGACCCAGTACTTC.

The chain recombines TRBV18 with TRBJ1-2; tentative D call: TRBD1 (5 bases). This CDR3 has 15 residues. The V and J ends lost 1 base and 3 bases respectively, with 12 bases between them. Germline V gives CDR1 KGHSH, CDR2 LQKENI. CDR3: CASSPRFRDYYGYTF. The CDR3, as DNA: TGTGCCAGCTCACCACGGTTCAGGGACTACTATGGCTACACCTTC.